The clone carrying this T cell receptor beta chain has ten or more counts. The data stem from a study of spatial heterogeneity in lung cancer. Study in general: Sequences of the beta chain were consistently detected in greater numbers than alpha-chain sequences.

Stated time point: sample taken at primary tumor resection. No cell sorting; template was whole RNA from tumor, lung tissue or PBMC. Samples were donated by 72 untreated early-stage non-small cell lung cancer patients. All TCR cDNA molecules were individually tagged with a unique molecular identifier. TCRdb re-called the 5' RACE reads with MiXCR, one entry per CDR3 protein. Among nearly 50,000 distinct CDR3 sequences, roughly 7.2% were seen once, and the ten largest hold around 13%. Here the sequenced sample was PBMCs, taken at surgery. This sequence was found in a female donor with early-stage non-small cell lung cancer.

CDR3 loop: CASSLVDNEQFF. As DNA, the CDR3 is TGTGCCAGCAGCTTAGTTGACAATGAGCAGTTCTTC. The rearrangement joins TRBV11-3 to TRBJ2-1; no reliable D call. The CDR3 totals 12 residues. The V end was cut by 1 base, the J end by 5 bases, with 3 bases between. Germline values: CDR1 SGHNT, CDR2 YENEEA.